This T cell receptor (beta chain) was profiled in a study of memory CD4+ T cells and cytomegalovirus serostatus. Single viable CD3+CD4+CD8-CD45RO+ cells were sorted as the memory CD4+ T cells. The study's findings and limits: CD4+ memory repertoires contained about 40% of the roughly 160 reported CMV TCRbeta sequences.

Germline CDR1 reads SGHAT; CDR2 reads FQNNGV. CDR3 length equals 16 residues. V lost 5 bases, J lost 4 bases, and 20 bases lay in between. TCRdb's table, derived via immunoSEQ multiplex PCR, lists solely in-frame clones and lacks some. The sample consists of tens of thousands of clones, roughly 84% of them appearing once. Of note for this clone: Antigen specificity is unknown.

The TCR sequence derives from an adult in good health and CMV-seronegative. Some clones in this sample may be carry-over from other donors' samples. Sequencing input: memory CD4+ T cells from blood. The chain links TRBV11-2 to TRBJ1-2, with TRBD1 as a possible D gene (6 bases). CDR3 sequence reads: CASSGQGRGMSYGYTF. CDR3 DNA: TGTGCCAGCAGCGGACAAGGGAGGGGGATGAGCTATGGCTACACCTTC.